What follows are 30 T cell receptor beta chains derived from one specimen sequenced in a study of OX40 agonist ivuxolimab in advanced cancers. TCRdb keeps only in-frame clones here, not all; method: immunoSEQ multiplex PCR. This table has over 55,000 clones, 94% appearing once. Sequences were derived from CD4+ or CD8+ T cells sorted from blood, sampled in a trial of the OX40 agonist ivuxolimab. The receptors were sampled from an adult with an advanced solid tumor such as melanoma, head and neck, liver or kidney cancer.

Note on this clone: The sample has other DNA sequences that encode this CDR3 too. The rearrangement uses TRBV7-9 and TRBJ1-1; possible D gene TRBD1, 5 bases. Per germline, CDR1 SEHNR and CDR2 FQNEAQ (reference sequence). The CDR3 is 14 amino acids. Between the trimmed V and J ends, which lost 3 bases and 2 bases, there was a span of 10 bases. This chain's CDR3 is CASSFGGLNTEAFF. DNA for the CDR3: TGTGCCAGCAGCTTTGGGGGTCTAAACACTGAAGCTTTCTTT.

The rearrangement links TRBV2 to TRBJ1-1, with D hard to call. The CDR3 loop spans 15 amino acids. Per the germline V gene, CDR1 is SNHLY and CDR2 is FYNNEI. V dropped 0 bases and J dropped 0 bases, with 8 bases sitting between them. The CDR3 DNA reads TGTGCCAGCAGTGAAGCCCCTTGGGTGAACACTGAAGCTTTCTTT. Protein sequence: CASSEAPWVNTEAFF.

J is TRBJ2-7 and V is TRBV27, with 9 bases fitting TRBD1. V lost 5 bases and J lost 5; bases outside the gene matches: 7. The CDR3 is made up of 14 amino acids. CDR1 MNHEY and CDR2 SMNVEV come from the germline V gene (reference sequence). The CDR3 DNA is TGTGCCAGCAGTCACTCAGGACAGGGGCACGAGCAGTACTTC. Its protein product is CASSHSGQGHEQYF.

This chain links TRBV9 with TRBJ2-7, with D perhaps matching TRBD2 (5 bases). The germline CDR1 and CDR2 sequences are SGDLS and YYNGEE. The CDR3 length is 14 residues. V was cut by 0 bases and J by 2 bases, with 9 bases left in between. CDR3 residues: CASSVGNGAYEQYF. DNA of the CDR3: TGTGCCAGCAGCGTAGGCAACGGGGCCTACGAGCAGTACTTC.

This clone was counted once. The V call is TRBV13, the J call TRBJ2-4; D may be TRBD1 or TRBD2 (5 bases each). CDR3 size: 15 residues. V was clipped by 5 bases and J by 0 bases, with 11 bases between them. CDR1 is PRHDT, CDR2 FYEKMQ, per germline (reference sequence). The DNA for the CDR3 is TGTGCCAGCAGCCTGGGGGTGGTAGCCAAAAACATTCAGTACTTC. Translating gives CASSLGVVAKNIQYF.

The chain employs TRBV5-6 and TRBJ1-2, with 10 positions matching TRBD1. This CDR3 contains 15 residues. The germline CDR1 and CDR2 sequences are SGHDT and YYEEEE. After removal of 2 bases from V and 6 bases from J, the junction contained 7 bases not matched to a gene. The CDR3 loop reads CASSFFSGTGDGYTF. The CDR3 DNA is TGTGCCAGCAGCTTCTTTTCCGGGACAGGGGATGGCTACACCTTC.

This chain connects TRBV15 to TRBJ2-3, with 8 bases matching TRBD1. Germline CDR1 reads LNHNV; CDR2 reads YYDKDF (reference sequence). The CDR3 covers 16 residues. V lost 1 base to trimming and J lost 2 bases; unmatched junction nucleotides: 5. In nucleotides, the CDR3 is TGTGCCACCAGCAGAGCGGACAGGGCTTTCACAGATACGCAGTATTTT. Amino acid sequence: CATSRADRAFTDTQYF.

This clone was counted between two and nine times. This chain links TRBV19 with TRBJ1-1, with D perhaps TRBD1 (5 bases). V was trimmed by 5 bases and J by 11 bases, leaving 15 bases between them. Germline V gives CDR1 LNHDA, CDR2 SQIVND (reference sequence). The CDR3 is 12 residues long. The CDR3 DNA sequence: TGTGCCAGTAGTGATCGGCAGGGACGTGCTTTCTTT. As protein: CASSDRQGRAFF.

V usage is TRBV7-9 and J usage is TRBJ1-1, with D unclear. Trimming took off 1 base at V and 8 bases at J, with 8 bases between the two ends. The CDR3 consists of 12 residues. Germline V CDR1 and CDR2: SEHNR, FQNEAQ (reference sequence). CDR3 sequence reads: CASSLVFREAFF. The CDR3 DNA follows: TGTGCCAGCAGCTTAGTTTTCAGGGAAGCTTTCTTT.

The chain recombines TRBV19 with TRBJ1-1; perhaps TRBD1 as D (6 bases). CDR3 length: 12 residues. Deletions cut 7 bases from V and 8 bases from J, with 14 bases between. Germline V gene sequence: CDR1 LNHDA, CDR2 SQIVND (reference sequence). The CDR3 nucleotides are TGTGCCAGTACCCCCGGGGGCAGCGAAGCTTTCTTT. This encodes CASTPGGSEAFF.

The chain joins TRBV11-2 to TRBJ1-2, with no clear D. CDR3 length: 17 amino acids. Trimming removed 5 bases from V and 6 bases from J, with 25 bases in between. Germline CDR1 SGHAT, CDR2 FQNNGV. The CDR3 coding sequence is TGTGCCAGCAGCCCGAAGGATTTCGGCCTTCCCAAGCATGGCTACACCTTC. It specifies CASSPKDFGLPKHGYTF.

The rearrangement uses TRBV7-9 and TRBJ2-7; D tentatively fits TRBD1 or TRBD2 (5 bases each). The CDR3 is made up of 15 amino acids. CDR1 and CDR2 from the germline V gene are SEHNR and FQNEAQ (reference sequence). V lost 1 base to trimming and J lost 0 bases, with 10 bases between them. The CDR3 DNA sequence: TGTGCCAGCAGCTTAGTGGGGACGGTCTCCTACGAGCAGTACTTC. Translation gives CASSLVGTVSYEQYF. The variable domain in full, with the rest retrieved from reference TRBV7-9 and TRBJ2-7, is DTGVSQNPRHKITKRGQNVTFRCDPISEHNRLYWYRQTLGQGPEFLTYFQNEAQLEKSRLLSDRFSAERPKGSFSTLEIQRTEQGDSAMYLCASSLVGTVSYEQYFGPGTRLTVT.

The chain has TRBV30 and TRBJ1-5, with D possibly TRBD1 on 5 matching bases. This CDR3 contains 14 residues. CDR1 GTSNPN and CDR2 SVGIG come from the germline V gene (reference sequence). V shed 3 bases and J shed 2 bases, with 11 bases lying between them. The CDR3 here is CAWSWQGGNQPQHF. The CDR3 DNA reads as TGTGCCTGGAGCTGGCAGGGCGGCAATCAGCCCCAGCATTTT.

This chain links TRBV5-1 with TRBJ2-7, with D unresolved. Per the germline V gene, CDR1 is SGHRS and CDR2 is YFSETQ. Trimming pared 3 bases from V and 3 bases from J, leaving 7 bases between. This CDR3 comprises 12 residues. CDR3 residues: CASSSVVYEQYF. CDR3 in DNA: TGCGCCAGCAGCTCGGTGGTCTACGAGCAGTACTTC.

The genes are TRBV19 and TRBJ2-7; 13 nucleotides align to TRBD2. Germline loops: CDR1 LNHDA, CDR2 SQIVND (reference sequence). V shed 1 base, J shed 5 bases, and the junction held 8 bases outside the gene matches. CDR3 length: 17 residues. The CDR3 here is CASSIGWTSGRTDEQYF. The DNA of the CDR3 is TGTGCCAGTAGTATAGGGTGGACTAGCGGGAGAACGGACGAGCAGTACTTC.

The V call is TRBV5-4, the J call TRBJ2-7; the D gene could be TRBD1 or TRBD2 (5 bases each). V gave up 3 bases and J gave up 3 bases, with 13 bases separating them. CDR1 and CDR2 from the germline V gene are SGHNT and YYREEE (reference sequence). The CDR3 totals 14 residues. CDR3 bases: TGTGCCAGCAGCTGGGACGTGGGAGACTACGAGCAGTACTTC. Protein: CASSWDVGDYEQYF.

This clone was seen a few times. This chain joins TRBV7-9 and TRBJ1-1, with D uncertain. V lost 2 bases and J 6 bases, leaving 4 bases between the germline ends. This CDR3 is 11 amino acids long. Germline V gives CDR1 SEHNR, CDR2 FQNEAQ (reference sequence). In DNA form, the CDR3 reads TGTGCCAGCAGCTTACGCCCTGAAGCTTTCTTT. Amino acid sequence: CASSLRPEAFF.

This clone showed up just once. The chain carries TRBV5-1 and TRBJ2-7; D might be TRBD1 or TRBD2, each matching 6 bases. This CDR3 is built from 14 residues. CDR1 and CDR2 from the germline V gene are SGHRS and YFSETQ. Trimming removed 1 base at V and 5 bases at J, with 13 bases between. In DNA form, the CDR3 reads TGCGCCAGCAGCTTGAGGGGGACTCTCCACGAGCAGTACTTC. This encodes CASSLRGTLHEQYF.

The V gene is TRBV7-9, the J gene TRBJ2-6; D call uncertain. The CDR3 spans 15 residues. The V gene's germline CDR1 is SEHNR and CDR2 FQNEAQ (reference sequence). Trimming removed 1 base from V and 2 bases from J, with 6 bases in between. CDR3 coding DNA: TGTGCCAGCAGCTTAGGTCCCCCTGGGGCCAACGTCCTGACTTTC. As protein: CASSLGPPGANVLTF.

The table lists this clone with a few counts. This chain uses TRBV5-6 with TRBJ1-5; D is possibly TRBD1 (5 bases). The CDR3 extends over 12 amino acids. Per the germline V gene, CDR1 is SGHDT and CDR2 is YYEEEE. V lost 4 bases and J lost 7, with 9 bases in between. The CDR3 spells CASSPGDQPQHF. The CDR3 DNA sequence: TGTGCCAGCAGCCCGGGGGACCAGCCCCAGCATTTT.

The V call is TRBV19, the J call TRBJ2-7, with 9 bases matching TRBD1. The CDR3 runs 15 residues. CDR1 LNHDA and CDR2 SQIVND come from the germline V gene (reference sequence). The junction had 12 bases not matched to a gene; V was cut back by 5 bases and J by 7 bases. The CDR3 DNA reads as TGTGCCAGTAGTCGACACCGGGACAGGGACCTTGAGCAGTACTTC. Translated: CASSRHRDRDLEQYF. The complete variable domain, with remaining parts taken from reference TRBV19 and TRBJ2-7, reads DGGITQSPKYLFRKEGQNVTLSCEQNLNHDAMYWYRQDPGQGLRLIYYSQIVNDFQKGDIAEGYSVSREKKESFPLTVTSAQKNPTAFYLCASSRHRDRDLEQYFGPGTRLTVT.

J is TRBJ2-3 and V is TRBV5-6; D unresolved. Germline V gene data show CDR1 as SGHDT and CDR2 as YYEEEE. This CDR3 has 12 residues. Trimming removed 1 base from V and 4 bases from J, with 4 bases in between. The CDR3 loop is CASSLRSDTQYF. The DNA for the CDR3 is TGTGCCAGCAGCTTGCGGTCAGATACGCAGTATTTT.

This clone was counted once. The chain couples TRBV9 to TRBJ1-1; no firm D call. The CDR3 is 13 amino acids. Looked up from germline, CDR1 is SGDLS and CDR2 is YYNGEE. Trimming took off 0 bases at V and 4 bases at J, with 7 bases between the two ends. Here the CDR3 DNA reads TGTGCCAGCAGCGTAGATCTGGCCACTGAAGCTTTCTTT. This gives the protein CASSVDLATEAFF.

V gene TRBV4-3 combines with J gene TRBJ2-4, with D maybe TRBD2 (6 bases). The V and J ends lost 0 bases and 8 bases respectively, with 14 bases between them. This CDR3 is 15 amino acids long. Germline V gene data show CDR1 as LGHNA and CDR2 as YSLEER. This CDR3 is CASSQEGGPTDIQYF. DNA of the CDR3: TGCGCCAGCAGCCAAGAGGGGGGTCCTACGGACATTCAGTACTTC.

The rearrangement links TRBV6-4 to TRBJ2-2; TRBD1 matches at 9 bases. Losses at the gene ends were 1 base for V and 4 bases for J; bases not matched to a gene: 4. Germline CDR1 and CDR2: MRHNA and SNTAGT. The length of the CDR3 is 16 residues. In DNA, the CDR3 is TGTGCCAGCAGTGACTATTACAGGGGGCTCACCGGGGAGCTGTTTTTT. Translation gives CASSDYYRGLTGELFF.

This chain uses TRBV27 with TRBJ1-2; perhaps TRBD1 as D (5 bases). CDR1 is MNHEY, CDR2 SMNVEV, per germline (reference sequence). V dropped 6 bases and J dropped 8 bases, with 19 bases sitting between them. The CDR3 spans 14 residues. CDR3: CASSTLGGVGGYTF. The CDR3 coding sequence is TGTGCCAGCAGCACGCTGGGGGGAGTTGGAGGCTACACCTTC.

This clone was counted a single time. The J gene is TRBJ2-7, the V gene TRBV19; D might be TRBD1 or TRBD2, each matching 6 bases. CDR1 is LNHDA and CDR2 is SQIVND in the germline V gene (reference sequence). Trimming removed 5 bases from V and 6 bases from J, with 23 bases in between. There are 16 residues in the CDR3. The CDR3 DNA reads TGTGCCAGTAGTGGGCTTACTATAGGGGGAGGACGCGAGCAGTACTTC. Residues: CASSGLTIGGGREQYF. Full variable domain (rest looked up from reference TRBV19 and TRBJ2-7): DGGITQSPKYLFRKEGQNVTLSCEQNLNHDAMYWYRQDPGQGLRLIYYSQIVNDFQKGDIAEGYSVSREKKESFPLTVTSAQKNPTAFYLCASSGLTIGGGREQYFGPGTRLTVT.

The chain employs TRBV6-5 and TRBJ2-7; D perhaps matches TRBD2 (5 bases). This CDR3 has 15 residues. V lost 5 bases and J 0 bases, leaving 14 bases between the germline ends. The germline V gene encodes CDR1 MNHEY and CDR2 SVGAGI. CDR3 sequence: CASSISEGFSYEQYF. CDR3 in DNA: TGTGCCAGCAGTATAAGTGAGGGATTCTCCTACGAGCAGTACTTC.

The V and J genes are TRBV9 and TRBJ2-7; 8 nucleotides match TRBD1. Germline loops: CDR1 SGDLS, CDR2 YYNGEE. V lost 7 bases and J lost 4; bases outside the gene matches: 10. The CDR3 extends over 14 amino acids. Here the CDR3 reads CASGPTGAPYEQYF. The DNA for the CDR3 is TGTGCCAGCGGACCGACAGGGGCGCCATACGAGCAGTACTTC.

The rearrangement links TRBV4-1 to TRBJ2-3, with 10 bases matching TRBD1. CDR1 and CDR2 (germline): MGHRA, YSYEKL. V was clipped by 5 bases and J by 6 bases; unmatched bases: 11. This CDR3 has 16 residues. CDR3 in DNA: TGCGCCAGCAGCTCAGACTGGGACAGGGGAGGTGATACGCAGTATTTT. This encodes CASSSDWDRGGDTQYF.